This T cell receptor beta chain comes out of a study of T cells in Graves' hyperthyroidism and ophthalmopathy. RNA transcripts gave rise to amplified TCR beta CDR3 regions. The HTBI primer set drove a first-round RT-PCR of the TCR CDR3. Each CDR3 protein gets one entry after TCRdb re-called the multiplex PCR reads with MiXCR. The sample consists of 600,000 to 650,000 distinct CDR3 sequences, around 16% of them appearing once. The CDR3 extends over 11 amino acids. Germline V CDR1 and CDR2: SQVTM, ANQGSEA. Trimming left V 5 bases short and J 15 bases short, with 17 bases between. From less than 13 ml of fresh peripheral blood, PBMCs were isolated.

Sequencing input: blood. The rearrangement joins TRBV29-1 to TRBJ1-3; D uncertain. This TCR was sampled from a woman aged 25 to 45 with Graves' hyperthyroidism. CDR3 in DNA: TGCAGCGTTCCCCCCTCGGGAGGCCCATATTTT. This sequence encodes CSVPPSGGPYF.